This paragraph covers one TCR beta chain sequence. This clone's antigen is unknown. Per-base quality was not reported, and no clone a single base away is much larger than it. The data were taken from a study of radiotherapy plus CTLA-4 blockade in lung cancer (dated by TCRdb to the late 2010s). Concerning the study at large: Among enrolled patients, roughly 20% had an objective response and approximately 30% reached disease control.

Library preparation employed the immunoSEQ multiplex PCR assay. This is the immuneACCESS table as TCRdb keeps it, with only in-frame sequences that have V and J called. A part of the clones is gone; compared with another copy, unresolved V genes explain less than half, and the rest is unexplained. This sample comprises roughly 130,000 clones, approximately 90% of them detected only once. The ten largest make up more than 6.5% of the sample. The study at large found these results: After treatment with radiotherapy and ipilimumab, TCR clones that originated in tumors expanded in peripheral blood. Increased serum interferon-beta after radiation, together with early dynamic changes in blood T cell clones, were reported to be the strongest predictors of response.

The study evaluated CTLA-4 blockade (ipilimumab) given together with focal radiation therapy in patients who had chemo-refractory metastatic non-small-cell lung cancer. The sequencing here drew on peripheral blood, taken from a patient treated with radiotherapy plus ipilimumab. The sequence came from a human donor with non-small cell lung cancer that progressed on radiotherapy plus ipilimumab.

The DNA reads as follows: TGTGCCAGCAGCTTCGGGACTACTAACAATGAGCAGTTCTTC. Its coded protein is CASSFGTTNNEQFF. The V gene is TRBV7-2 and the J gene is TRBJ2-1; 7 middle bases align to TRBD2. The CDR3 holds 14 amino acids from the cysteine to the phenylalanine. Only CDR3 DNA is held: 42 bases, read in frame from base 1. Germline trimming: 3 bases from V, 5 bases from J; junction bases outside gene matches: 4. Reading the germline V gene gives CDR1 SGHTA and CDR2 FQGNSA.